These T cell receptor beta chains were read from a single sample in a study of post-analysis software for immune sequencing data. Each CDR3 protein is one row after TCRdb ran MiXCR on the PCR reads. The repertoire holds around 250,000 distinct CDR3 sequences, with around 34% as singletons. The sample consisted of blood. The receptors were gathered from a girl aged 5 to 17 with multiple sclerosis. The CDR3 runs from the conserved cysteine through the conserved F or W. Each record gives: V gene, clone size, J gene, D gene, CDR3 DNA, CDR3 protein. The D gene is left open where the match is weak. Not every row has a clone size; where given, it reads once, few, many or a size class.

V: TRBV2; size: NA; J: TRBJ1-5; D: NA; DNA: TGTGCCAGCAGGAAGGACAGACCCAATCAGCCCCAGCATTTT; CDR3: CASRKDRPNQPQHF
V: TRBV3-1; size: many; J: TRBJ2-1; D: TRBD2; DNA: TGTGCCAGCAGCCCCCGGACTAGCGGGAGCCCCGAAAGATACAATGAGCAGTTCTTC; CDR3: CASSPRTSGSPERYNEQFF
V: TRBV20-1; size: many; J: TRBJ1-4; D: TRBD1; DNA: TGCAGTGCTCCCGACAGGGGAAATGAAAAACTGTTTTTT; CDR3: CSAPDRGNEKLFF
V: TRBV7-8; size: many; J: TRBJ1-1; D: NA; DNA: TGTGCCAGCAGCTTAGTAGGCACGACTGAAGCTTTCTTT; CDR3: CASSLVGTTEAFF
V: TRBV5-1; size: few; J: TRBJ1-1; D: TRBD1; DNA: TGCGCCAGCAGCCTGGCCGTCTTAGGACAGGGGAACACTGAAGCTTTCTTT; CDR3: CASSLAVLGQGNTEAFF
V: TRBV13; size: NA; J: TRBJ1-2; D: NA; DNA: TGTGCCAGCAGCGTGCGCTTTGGCACCTTC; CDR3: CASSVRFGTF
V: TRBV29-1; size: many; J: TRBJ2-2; D: NA; DNA: TGCAGCGTTGATGTCAGGGACGAGACCGGGGAGCTGTTTTTT; CDR3: CSVDVRDETGELFF
V: TRBV6-5; size: many; J: TRBJ2-1; D: NA; DNA: TGTGCCAGCAGTAACTACAATGAGCAGTTCTTC; CDR3: CASSNYNEQFF
V: TRBV20-1; size: NA; J: TRBJ2-7; D: NA; DNA: TGCAGTGCTAGAGAACCAGGGGCTGACGAGCAGTACTTC; CDR3: CSAREPGADEQYF
V: TRBV20-1; size: few; J: TRBJ1-1; D: NA; DNA: TGCAGTGCTAGCGAGGGGCCCACTGAAGCTTTCTTT; CDR3: CSASEGPTEAFF
V: TRBV5-5; size: many; J: TRBJ1-5; D: TRBD1; DNA: TGTGCCAGCAGCTACAGGGGGGGTCAGCCCCAGCATTTT; CDR3: CASSYRGGQPQHF
V: TRBV4-2; size: few; J: TRBJ2-1; D: NA; DNA: TGTGCCAGCAGCCAAGAGGCTCAGTTTTTGGGTTACAATGAGCAGTTCTTC; CDR3: CASSQEAQFLGYNEQFF
V: TRBV15; size: NA; J: TRBJ2-7; D: TRBD1; DNA: TGTGCCACCAGCATCGGGACAGCCAGCTCCTACGAGCAGTACTTC; CDR3: CATSIGTASSYEQYF